This is a list of T cell receptor beta chains from one sample in a study of T-cell reconstitution after alpha-beta-depleted transplantation in children. Each CDR3 protein gets one entry after TCRdb re-called the PCR reads with MiXCR. This sample has about 400,000 distinct CDR3 sequences; around 21% occur once, and the top ten carry 3.8%. The sequenced sample was PBMCs from the stem cell graft donor, obtained from the stem cell graft. These receptors all stem from a human donor who donated a stem cell graft to a child with acute myeloid leukemia. CDR3s include the opening cysteine and the closing phenylalanine or tryptophan. D genes are given only for firm matches. Expanded clones are given a class, and other clones once, few, many or no size at all.

cdr3_nt,cdr3_aa,cdr3_length,j_call,v_call,clone_size,d_call
TGTGCCAGCAGCTTAAAACGCGCGGGACGGGCTGTTGGGGCCCCTAGCACAGATACGCAGTATTTT,CASSLKRAGRAVGAPSTDTQYF,22,TRBJ2-3,TRBV7-3,-,-
TGTGCCAGCAGCGTAGGTATGGGTGGTACTACTGAAGCTTTCTTT,CASSVGMGGTTEAFF,15,TRBJ1-1,TRBV9,-,-
TGTGCCAGCAGCTTAGCAGGGGTCGGAAACACCATATATTTT,CASSLAGVGNTIYF,14,TRBJ1-3,TRBV13,many,-
TGTGCCAGCAGCCATTCCCTAGGTACAGGGGGACTTGAGCAGTTCTTC,CASSHSLGTGGLEQFF,16,TRBJ2-1,TRBV7-2,few,TRBD1
TGTGCCACCAGCCGAGACAGGCGAGGCTACACCTTC,CATSRDRRGYTF,12,TRBJ1-2,TRBV15,many,-
TGTGCCATCAGTCGGGAGGCCACCTACGAGCAGTACTTC,CAISREATYEQYF,13,TRBJ2-7,TRBV10-3,few,TRBD2
TGCAGTGCTAGAGATTCCCGGACAGGGAGCTTGGGGAACACTGAAGCTTTCTTT,CSARDSRTGSLGNTEAFF,18,TRBJ1-1,TRBV20-1,many,TRBD1
TGTGCCAGCACCCCCCGGGACAGAAGCACAGATACGCAGTATTTT,CASTPRDRSTDTQYF,15,TRBJ2-3,TRBV12-3/TRBV12-4,few,TRBD1
TGTGCCAGCAGTCTCCTGGGGAGTCGCTCCTACGAGCAGTACTTC,CASSLLGSRSYEQYF,15,TRBJ2-7,TRBV12-3/TRBV12-4,few,-
TGTGCCAGCAGTTCGCTGTCGGGGGGGCACTCCTACGAGCAGTACTTC,CASSSLSGGHSYEQYF,16,TRBJ2-7,TRBV6-5,-,TRBD2
TGTGCCAGCAGCTTAGACAGGGAGGACCTATATTTT,CASSLDREDLYF,12,TRBJ1-3,TRBV7-9,-,-
TGTGCCATCAGTGTGGGCACCGGGGAGCTGTTTTTT,CAISVGTGELFF,12,TRBJ2-2,TRBV10-3,-,-
TGTGCCAGCAGCCCACGAGGGCCTCCCACAGATACGCAGTATTTT,CASSPRGPPTDTQYF,15,TRBJ2-3,TRBV7-6,many,-
TGTGCCAGCAGCGTCCAGACAGGGAGCGCCGGGGAGCTGTTTTTT,CASSVQTGSAGELFF,15,TRBJ2-2,TRBV9,-,TRBD1
TGTGCCAGCAGCTTCGGTGCGGAGTACAATGAGCAGTTCTTC,CASSFGAEYNEQFF,14,TRBJ2-1,TRBV11-3,-,-
TGTGCCAGCACTACACTAGCGGGGGCTCTCCAAGAGACCCAGTACTTC,CASTTLAGALQETQYF,16,TRBJ2-5,TRBV6-1,many,TRBD2
TGTGCCAGCAGCGTAGGTCCCGGACGGACCAACGAGCAGTACTTC,CASSVGPGRTNEQYF,15,TRBJ2-7,TRBV9,few,-
TGTGCCAGCAGTTTCGAGGGCGGCAATTCACCCCTCCACTTT,CASSFEGGNSPLHF,14,TRBJ1-6,TRBV12-3/TRBV12-4,few,-
TGTGCCACCAGCAGAGGAAGGGTAGCGGGGAAGCTAGGTCACTACGAGCAGTACTTC,CATSRGRVAGKLGHYEQYF,19,TRBJ2-7,TRBV15,-,TRBD2
TGCAGTGCTAGAGATCACAAGGCCCCAAAAGGGAACATTCAGTACTTC,CSARDHKAPKGNIQYF,16,TRBJ2-4,TRBV20-1,few,-
TGTGCCACCAGCAGGATCAGGGGACCCAATGAAAAACTGTTTTTT,CATSRIRGPNEKLFF,15,TRBJ1-4,TRBV15,-,-
TGTGCCAGCAGCCACCGGGACATCCACACCGGGGAGCTGTTTTTT,CASSHRDIHTGELFF,15,TRBJ2-2,TRBV11-3,-,-
TGCGCCAGCAGCTTGGGGCTAGATGTGGAGACCCAGTACTTC,CASSLGLDVETQYF,14,TRBJ2-5,TRBV5-1,-,-
TGCAGCGTTGAAGATGCCCCTGTGGGGACCCAGTACTTC,CSVEDAPVGTQYF,13,TRBJ2-5,TRBV29-1,-,-
TGCAGCGTTGAAAGGGGGGACAGATTGAACACTGAAGCTTTCTTT,CSVERGDRLNTEAFF,15,TRBJ1-1,TRBV29-1,few,TRBD1
TGTGCCAGTGCCTGGGAGGGCACAGATACGCAGTATTTT,CASAWEGTDTQYF,13,TRBJ2-3,TRBV6-2/TRBV6-3,-,-
TGTGCCAGCAGTGGACTAGCGGGAGGAAAAAACATTCAGTACTTC,CASSGLAGGKNIQYF,15,TRBJ2-4,TRBV12-3/TRBV12-4,many,TRBD2
TGTGCCAGCACCGCCGTCAGGGAACCAGATACGCAGTATTTT,CASTAVREPDTQYF,14,TRBJ2-3,TRBV12-3/TRBV12-4,-,-
TGCAGCGCTAAAGGCACAGGGGATGGCAATCAGCCCCAGCATTTT,CSAKGTGDGNQPQHF,15,TRBJ1-5,TRBV29-1,few,TRBD1
TGCAGTGCTAGTTACGGACTAGCAGTCTACGAGCAGTACTTC,CSASYGLAVYEQYF,14,TRBJ2-7,TRBV20-1,many,TRBD2
TGTGCCAGCAGTGAAGGGGCAGCCACCTACAATGAGCAGTTCTTC,CASSEGAATYNEQFF,15,TRBJ2-1,TRBV2,few,-
TGTGCCAGCAGTCGTAGCGCGAGCTCCTACAATGAGCAGTTCTTC,CASSRSASSYNEQFF,15,TRBJ2-1,TRBV12-3/TRBV12-4,-,-
TGCAGTGCTTCTGCCCGGCAGGGAAAAATGATAGCTTTCTTT,CSASARQGKMIAFF,14,TRBJ1-1,TRBV20-1,-,-
TGCAGTGCTAGGGGGCCCACTGAAGCTTTCTTT,CSARGPTEAFF,11,TRBJ1-1,TRBV20-1,few,-
TGTGCCACCAGGGGTCGGACAGGTTACACTGAAGCTTTCTTT,CATRGRTGYTEAFF,14,TRBJ1-1,TRBV24-1,-,TRBD1
TGTGCCAGCACCCGCGACGGCTACGAGCAGTACTTC,CASTRDGYEQYF,12,TRBJ2-7,TRBV12-3/TRBV12-4,many,-
TGTGCCAGCAGCTTGACGCAGGGTATAGCCTACGAGCAGTACTTC,CASSLTQGIAYEQYF,15,TRBJ2-7,TRBV5-5,-,-